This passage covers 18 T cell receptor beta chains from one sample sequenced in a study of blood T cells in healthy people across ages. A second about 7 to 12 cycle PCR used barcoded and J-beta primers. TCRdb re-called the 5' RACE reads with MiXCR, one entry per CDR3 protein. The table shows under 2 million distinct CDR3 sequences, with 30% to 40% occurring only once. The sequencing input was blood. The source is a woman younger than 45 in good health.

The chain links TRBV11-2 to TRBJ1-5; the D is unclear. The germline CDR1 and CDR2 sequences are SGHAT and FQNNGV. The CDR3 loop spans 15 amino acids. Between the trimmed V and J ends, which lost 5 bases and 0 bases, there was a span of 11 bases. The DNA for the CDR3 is TGTGCCAGCAGCGTCGGGATGTATAGCAATCAGCCCCAGCATTTT. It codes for CASSVGMYSNQPQHF.

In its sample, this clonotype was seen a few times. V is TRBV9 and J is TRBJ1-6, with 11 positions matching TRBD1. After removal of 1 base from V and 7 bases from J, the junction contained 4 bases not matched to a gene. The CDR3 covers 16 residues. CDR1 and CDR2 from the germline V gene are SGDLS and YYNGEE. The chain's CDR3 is CASSVTDRGLNSPLHF. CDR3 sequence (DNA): TGTGCCAGCAGCGTAACGGACAGGGGGCTGAATTCACCCCTCCACTTT.

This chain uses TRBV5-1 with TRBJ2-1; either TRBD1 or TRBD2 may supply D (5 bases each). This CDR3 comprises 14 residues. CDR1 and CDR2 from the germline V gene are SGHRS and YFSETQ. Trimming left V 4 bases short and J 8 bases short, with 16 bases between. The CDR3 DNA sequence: TGCGCCAGCAGCGTGGGACCAGATTATGATGAGCAGTTCTTC. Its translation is CASSVGPDYDEQFF.

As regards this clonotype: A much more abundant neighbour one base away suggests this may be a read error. The CDR3 DNA sequence: TGTGCCAGCAGCCCAGGGGACAGAAGCTATGGCTACACCTTC. Its protein is CASSPGDRSYGYTF. V gene TRBV7-2 combines with J gene TRBJ1-2, with 7 bases fitting TRBD1. Germline V gene lookup returns CDR1 SGHTA and CDR2 FQGNSA. This CDR3 spans 14 amino acids. After removal of 5 bases from V and 4 bases from J, the junction contained 7 bases not matched to a gene. The entire variable domain, with the rest obtained from reference TRBV7-2 and TRBJ1-2, is as follows: GAGVSQSPSNKVTEKGKDVELRCDPISGHTALYWYRQSLGQGLEFLIYFQGNSAPDKSGLPSDRFSAERTGGSVSTLTIQRTQQEDSAVYLCASSPGDRSYGYTFGSGTRLTVV.

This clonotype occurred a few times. The CDR3 DNA follows: TGTGCCAGCAGTGAAGTCGACCGAGACCTAGATACGCAGTATTTT. Protein product: CASSEVDRDLDTQYF. V is TRBV6-1 and J is TRBJ2-3; D gene ambiguous. The V end lost 1 base, the J end lost 5 bases, and 13 bases lay between the germline ends. This CDR3 is built from 15 residues. Germline V gene data show CDR1 as MNHNS and CDR2 as SASEGT.

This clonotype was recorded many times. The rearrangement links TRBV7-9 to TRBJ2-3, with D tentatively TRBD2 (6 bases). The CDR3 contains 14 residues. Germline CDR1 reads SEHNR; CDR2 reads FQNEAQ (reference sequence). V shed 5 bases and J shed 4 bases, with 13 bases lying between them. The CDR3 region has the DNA TGTGCCAGCAGCCCGGATGCTAGCGCAGATACGCAGTATTTT. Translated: CASSPDASADTQYF.

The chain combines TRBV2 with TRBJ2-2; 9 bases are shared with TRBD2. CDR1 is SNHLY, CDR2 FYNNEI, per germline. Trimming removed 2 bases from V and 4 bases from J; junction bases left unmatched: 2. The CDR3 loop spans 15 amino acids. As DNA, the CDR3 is TGTGCCAGCAGTGAAATTAGCGGGGGCACCGGGGAGCTGTTTTTT. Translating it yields CASSEISGGTGELFF.

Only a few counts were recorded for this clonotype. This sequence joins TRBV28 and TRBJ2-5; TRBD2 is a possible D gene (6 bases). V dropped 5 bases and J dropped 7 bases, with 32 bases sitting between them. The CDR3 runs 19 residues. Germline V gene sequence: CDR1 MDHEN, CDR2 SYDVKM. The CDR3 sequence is CASSLNPGHSGDLIRTQYF. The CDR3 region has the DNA TGTGCCAGCAGTCTAAATCCCGGCCACTCGGGGGACCTAATTAGGACCCAGTACTTC. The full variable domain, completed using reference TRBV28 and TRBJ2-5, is DVKVTQSSRYLVKRTGEKVFLECVQDMDHENMFWYRQDPGLGLRLIYFSYDVKMKEKGDIPEGYSVSREKKERFSLILESASTNQTSMYLCASSLNPGHSGDLIRTQYFGPGTRLLVL.

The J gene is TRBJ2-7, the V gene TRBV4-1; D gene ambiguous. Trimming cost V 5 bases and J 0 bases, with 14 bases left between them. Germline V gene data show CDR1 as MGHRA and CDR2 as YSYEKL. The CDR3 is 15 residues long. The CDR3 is CASSDPSLSSYEQYF. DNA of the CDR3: TGCGCCAGCAGCGATCCGAGCTTAAGCTCCTACGAGCAGTACTTC.

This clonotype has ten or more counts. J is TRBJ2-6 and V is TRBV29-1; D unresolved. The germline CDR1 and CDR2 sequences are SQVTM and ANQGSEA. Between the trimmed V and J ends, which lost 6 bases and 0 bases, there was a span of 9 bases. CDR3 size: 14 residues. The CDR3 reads CSVRTDSGANVLTF. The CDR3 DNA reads TGCAGCGTAAGGACGGACTCTGGGGCCAACGTCCTGACTTTC.

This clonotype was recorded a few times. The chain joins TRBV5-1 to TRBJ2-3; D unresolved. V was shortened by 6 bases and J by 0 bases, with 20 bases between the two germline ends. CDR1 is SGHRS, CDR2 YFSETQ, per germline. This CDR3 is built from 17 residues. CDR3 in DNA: TGCGCCAGCACCTTCCTTACCTTAGACGCGAGCACAGATACGCAGTATTTT. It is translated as CASTFLTLDASTDTQYF.

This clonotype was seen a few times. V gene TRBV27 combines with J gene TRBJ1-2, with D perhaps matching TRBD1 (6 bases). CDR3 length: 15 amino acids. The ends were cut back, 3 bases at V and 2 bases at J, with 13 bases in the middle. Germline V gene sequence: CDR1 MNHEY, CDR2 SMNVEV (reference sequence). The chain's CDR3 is CASSFAGALNYGYTF. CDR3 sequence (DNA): TGTGCCAGCAGTTTCGCAGGGGCACTAAACTATGGCTACACCTTC.

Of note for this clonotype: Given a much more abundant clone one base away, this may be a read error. CDR3 coding DNA: TGTGCCACCAGCAGAGACCCCCTCCAATTCAATGAGCGGTTCTTC. Translated: CATSRDPLQFNERFF. The chain carries TRBV15 and TRBJ2-1; no reliable D call. Germline CDR1 LNHNV, CDR2 YYDKDF (reference sequence). This CDR3 is 15 amino acids long.

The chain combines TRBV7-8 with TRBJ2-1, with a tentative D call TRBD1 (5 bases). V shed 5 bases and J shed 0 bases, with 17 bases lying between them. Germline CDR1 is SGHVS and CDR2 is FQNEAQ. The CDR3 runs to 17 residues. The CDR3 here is CASSAAGAASSYNEQFF. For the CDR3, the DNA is TGTGCCAGCAGCGCCGCTGGGGCAGCTAGCTCCTACAATGAGCAGTTCTTC. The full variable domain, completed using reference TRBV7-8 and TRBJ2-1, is GAGVSQSPRYKVAKRGQDVALRCDPISGHVSLFWYQQALGQGPEFLTYFQNEAQLDKSGLPSDRFFAERPEGSVSTLKIQRTQQEDSAVYLCASSAAGAASSYNEQFFGPGTRLTVL.

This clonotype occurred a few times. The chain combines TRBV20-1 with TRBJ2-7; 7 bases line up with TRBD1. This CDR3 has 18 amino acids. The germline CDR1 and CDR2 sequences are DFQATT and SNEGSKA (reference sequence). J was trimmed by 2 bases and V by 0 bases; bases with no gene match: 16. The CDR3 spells CSARDDRALGRWPYEQYF. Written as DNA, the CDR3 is TGCAGTGCTAGAGATGACAGGGCCCTAGGAAGGTGGCCCTACGAGCAGTACTTC.

The CDR3 sequence: CASTVGLALPDTQYF. DNA of the CDR3: TGTGCCAGCACGGTGGGACTAGCACTCCCAGATACGCAGTATTTT. The chain uses TRBV14 and TRBJ2-3; 9 nucleotides align to TRBD2. Trimming cost V 7 bases and J 4 bases; bases outside gene matches: 9. CDR1 is SGHDN and CDR2 is FVKESK in the germline V gene. The CDR3 contains 15 residues.

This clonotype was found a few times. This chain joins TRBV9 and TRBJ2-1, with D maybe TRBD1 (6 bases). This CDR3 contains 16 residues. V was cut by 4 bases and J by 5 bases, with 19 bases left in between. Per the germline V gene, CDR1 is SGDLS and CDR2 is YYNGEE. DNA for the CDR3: TGTGCCAGCAGCCCCCGACTCCGGGACATAGACAATGAGCAGTTCTTC. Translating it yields CASSPRLRDIDNEQFF. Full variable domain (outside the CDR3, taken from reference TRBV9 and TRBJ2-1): DSGVTQTPKHLITATGQRVTLRCSPRSGDLSVYWYQQSLDQGLQFLIQYYNGEERAKGNILERFSAQQFPDLHSELNLSSLELGDSALYFCASSPRLRDIDNEQFFGPGTRLTVL.

The CDR3 is CASSAFSYEQYF. The CDR3 coding sequence is TGTGCCAGCAGCGCTTTCTCATACGAGCAGTACTTC. The genes are TRBV11-2 and TRBJ2-7; no reliable D call. Trimming removed 5 bases from V and 4 bases from J, with 9 bases in between. Germline V lookup: CDR1 SGHAT, CDR2 FQNNGV. CDR3 size: 12 residues.